These T cell receptor beta chains were read from a single sample in a study of beta chain features in type 1 diabetes. Profiled with immunoSEQ multiplex PCR; TCRdb holds only in-frame clones, not every one. The table includes 150,000 to 190,000 clones, about 8.5% detected once. Sequencing was done on a sample of central memory CD4+ T cells from blood. All receptors derive from a young man in good health. Each CDR3 is given with its conserved first and last residue. A D gene is named only where the DNA matches it firmly. For some rows the clone size is stated as once, few or many, or as a class when expanded; others skip it.

TRBV7-9	few	NA	TRBJ2-5	CASSPRTDFQETQYF	TGTGCCAGCAGCCCTAGGACAGACTTCCAAGAGACCCAGTACTTC
TRBV27	many	TRBD1	TRBJ2-7	CASSRGTGAEQYF	TGTGCCAGCAGCCGCGGGACAGGGGCCGAGCAGTACTTC
TRBV18	few	TRBD2	TRBJ2-7	CASSSRTSGRASEEQYF	TGTGCCAGCTCATCAAGGACTAGCGGGAGGGCCTCTGAGGAGCAGTACTTC
TRBV6-1	NA	TRBD1	TRBJ2-3	CASEPRTGGTDTQYF	TGTGCCAGCGAACCTAGGACAGGCGGCACAGATACGCAGTATTTT
TRBV5-5	NA	TRBD1	TRBJ2-7	CASRMGTGANYEQYF	TGTGCCAGCAGGATGGGGACAGGGGCTAACTACGAGCAGTACTTC
TRBV28	NA	NA	TRBJ2-6	CASSFSTGRKSGANVLTF	TGTGCCAGCAGTTTCTCCACAGGGCGAAAATCTGGGGCCAACGTCCTGACTTTC
TRBV6-4	NA	TRBD2	TRBJ2-2	CASRQTSGRTNTGELFF	TGTGCCAGTAGACAGACTAGCGGGAGGACGAACACCGGGGAGCTGTTTTTT
TRBV6-5	NA	TRBD2	TRBJ2-3	CASSYVLAADTQYF	TGTGCCAGCAGTTACGTACTAGCGGCCGATACGCAGTATTTT
TRBV2	few	NA	TRBJ2-4	CASSEAEKSGIQYF	TGTGCCAGCAGTGAGGCGGAAAAAAGCGGCATTCAGTACTTC
TRBV6-1	few	NA	TRBJ1-5	CASREIRGASNQPQHF	TGTGCCAGCAGAGAAATACGGGGAGCTAGCAATCAGCCCCAGCATTTT
TRBV7-8	NA	TRBD2	TRBJ2-3	CASSLSSGGWGTQYF	TGTGCCAGCAGCTTAAGTAGCGGGGGATGGGGTACGCAGTATTTT
TRBV7-9	NA	NA	TRBJ1-2	CASRSFYGYTF	TGTGCCAGCAGATCTTTCTATGGCTACACCTTC
TRBV27	NA	TRBD1	TRBJ2-5	CASRNRGVETQYF	TGTGCCAGCAGGAACAGGGGTGTGGAGACCCAGTACTTC